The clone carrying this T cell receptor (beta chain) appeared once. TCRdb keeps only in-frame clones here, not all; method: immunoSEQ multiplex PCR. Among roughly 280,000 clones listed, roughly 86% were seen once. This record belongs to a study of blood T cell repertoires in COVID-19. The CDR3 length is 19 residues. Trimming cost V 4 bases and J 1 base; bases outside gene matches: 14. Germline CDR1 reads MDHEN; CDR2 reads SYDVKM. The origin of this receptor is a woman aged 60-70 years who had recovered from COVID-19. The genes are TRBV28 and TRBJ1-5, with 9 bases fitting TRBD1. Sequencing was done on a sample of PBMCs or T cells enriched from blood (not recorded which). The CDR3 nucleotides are TGTGCCAGCAGTTCCCCCCCCGGGACAGGGATCTTAAGCAATCAGCCCCAGCATTTT. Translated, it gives CASSSPPGTGILSNQPQHF.